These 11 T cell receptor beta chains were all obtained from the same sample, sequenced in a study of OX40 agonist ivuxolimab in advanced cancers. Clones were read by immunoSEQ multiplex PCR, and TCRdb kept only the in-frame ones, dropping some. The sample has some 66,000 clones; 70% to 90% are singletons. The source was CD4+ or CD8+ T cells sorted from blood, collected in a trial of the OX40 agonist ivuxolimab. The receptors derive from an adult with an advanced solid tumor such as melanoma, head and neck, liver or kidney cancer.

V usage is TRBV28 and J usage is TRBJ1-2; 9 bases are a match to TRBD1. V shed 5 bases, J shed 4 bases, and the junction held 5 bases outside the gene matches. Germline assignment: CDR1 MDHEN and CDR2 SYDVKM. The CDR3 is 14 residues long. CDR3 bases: TGTGCCAGCAGTGTCGGACAGGGGTTCTATGGCTACACCTTC. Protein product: CASSVGQGFYGYTF.

CDR3 in DNA: TGTGCCAGCAGCCTCCAAGGGAAAAACATTCAGTACTTC. It yields the protein CASSLQGKNIQYF. The chain combines TRBV11-2 with TRBJ2-4, with unresolved D. This CDR3 comprises 13 residues. Between the trimmed V and J ends, which lost 5 bases and 4 bases, there was a span of 9 bases. CDR1 is SGHAT and CDR2 is FQNNGV in the germline V gene.

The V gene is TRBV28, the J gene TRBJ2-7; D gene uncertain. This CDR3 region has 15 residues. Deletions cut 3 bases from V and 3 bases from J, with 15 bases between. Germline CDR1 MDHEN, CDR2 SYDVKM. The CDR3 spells CASSFWSQTRYEQYF. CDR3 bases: TGTGCCAGCAGTTTTTGGAGCCAGACTCGCTACGAGCAGTACTTC.

The CDR3 DNA reads as TGTGCCAGCGGCACCACTGAAGCTTTCTTT. Amino acid sequence: CASGTTEAFF. This chain connects TRBV7-9 to TRBJ1-1; D ambiguous. Germline V gene lookup returns CDR1 SEHNR and CDR2 FQNEAQ (reference sequence). V lost 8 bases to trimming and J lost 4 bases, with 5 bases between them. The CDR3 sequence is 10 residues long.

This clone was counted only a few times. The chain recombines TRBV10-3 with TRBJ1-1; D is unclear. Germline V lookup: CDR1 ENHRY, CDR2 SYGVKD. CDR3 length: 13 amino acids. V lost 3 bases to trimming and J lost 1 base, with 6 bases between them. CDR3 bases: TGTGCCATCAGTGAAGGAGAGAACACTGAAGCTTTCTTT. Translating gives CAISEGENTEAFF.

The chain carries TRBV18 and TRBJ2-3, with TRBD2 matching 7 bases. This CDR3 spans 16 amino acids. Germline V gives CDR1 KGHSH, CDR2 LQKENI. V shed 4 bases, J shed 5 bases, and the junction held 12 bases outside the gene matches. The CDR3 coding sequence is TGTGCCAGCTCACGTCGCCTAGCGGTCCTGGAAGATACGCAGTATTTT. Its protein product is CASSRRLAVLEDTQYF.

CDR3 nucleotide sequence: TGCGCCAGCAGTGAGTCTAGAGACGTAACCCAGTACTTC. Translating gives CASSESRDVTQYF. The V gene is TRBV10-2, the J gene TRBJ2-5; D is undetermined. The V and J ends lost 0 bases and 8 bases respectively, with 10 bases between them. CDR3 length: 13 amino acids. Germline V gene data show CDR1 as WSHSY and CDR2 as SAAADI.

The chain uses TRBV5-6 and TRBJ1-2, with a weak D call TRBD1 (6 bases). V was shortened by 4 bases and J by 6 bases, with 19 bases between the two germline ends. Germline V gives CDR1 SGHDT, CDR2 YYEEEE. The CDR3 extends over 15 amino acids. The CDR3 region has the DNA TGTGCCAGCAGCCTTCGGGGGCGCGGAGAGAATGGCTACACCTTC. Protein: CASSLRGRGENGYTF.

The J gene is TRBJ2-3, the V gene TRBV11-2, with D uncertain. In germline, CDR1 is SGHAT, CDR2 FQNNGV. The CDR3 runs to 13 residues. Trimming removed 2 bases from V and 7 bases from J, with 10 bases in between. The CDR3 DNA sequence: TGTGCCAGCAGCTTACCCGGAACAAATACGCAGTATTTT. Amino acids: CASSLPGTNTQYF.

As DNA, the CDR3 is TGTGCCAGCAGCTTGGCGGGGGGGAACGAGCAGTACTTC. Protein sequence: CASSLAGGNEQYF. The V call is TRBV7-9, the J call TRBJ2-7; the match to TRBD2 covers 9 bases. Germline values: CDR1 SEHNR, CDR2 FQNEAQ (reference sequence). The CDR3 is 13 amino acids. After removal of 3 bases from V and 5 bases from J, the junction contained 2 bases not matched to a gene. Combining the CDR3 with reference TRBV7-9 and TRBJ2-7 gives the whole variable domain DTGVSQNPRHKITKRGQNVTFRCDPISEHNRLYWYRQTLGQGPEFLTYFQNEAQLEKSRLLSDRFSAERPKGSFSTLEIQRTEQGDSAMYLCASSLAGGNEQYFGPGTRLTVT.

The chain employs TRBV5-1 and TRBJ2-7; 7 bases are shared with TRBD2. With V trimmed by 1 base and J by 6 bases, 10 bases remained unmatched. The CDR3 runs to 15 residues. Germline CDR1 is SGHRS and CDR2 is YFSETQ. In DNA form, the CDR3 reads TGCGCCAGCAGCTTGATTAGTCCAGGCGGGGGCGAGCAGTACTTC. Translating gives CASSLISPGGGEQYF.